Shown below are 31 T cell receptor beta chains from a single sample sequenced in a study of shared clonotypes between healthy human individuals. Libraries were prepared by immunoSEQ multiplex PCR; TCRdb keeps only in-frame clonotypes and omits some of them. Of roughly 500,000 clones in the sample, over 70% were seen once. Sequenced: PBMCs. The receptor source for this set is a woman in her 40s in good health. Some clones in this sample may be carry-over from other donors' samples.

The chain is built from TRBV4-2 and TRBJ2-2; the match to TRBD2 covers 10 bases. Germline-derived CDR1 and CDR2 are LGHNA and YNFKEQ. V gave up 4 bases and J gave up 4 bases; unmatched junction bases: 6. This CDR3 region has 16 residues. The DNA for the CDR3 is TGTGCCAGCAGCCGCCTAGCGGGAGACACCACCGGGGAGCTGTTTTTT. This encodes CASSRLAGDTTGELFF.

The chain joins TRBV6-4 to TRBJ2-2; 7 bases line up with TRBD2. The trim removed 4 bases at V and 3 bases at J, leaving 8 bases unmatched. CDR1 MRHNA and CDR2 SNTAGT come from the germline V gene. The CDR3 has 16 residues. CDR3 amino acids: CASSAHGSGYTGELFF. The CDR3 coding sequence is TGTGCCAGCAGTGCCCATGGTAGCGGGTACACCGGGGAGCTGTTTTTT.

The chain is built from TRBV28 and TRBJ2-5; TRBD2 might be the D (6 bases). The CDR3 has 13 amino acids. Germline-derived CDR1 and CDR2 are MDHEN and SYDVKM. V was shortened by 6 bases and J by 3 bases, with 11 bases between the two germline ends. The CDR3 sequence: CASRSTGEETQYF. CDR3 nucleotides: TGTGCCAGCAGGTCCACGGGGGAAGAGACCCAGTACTTC.

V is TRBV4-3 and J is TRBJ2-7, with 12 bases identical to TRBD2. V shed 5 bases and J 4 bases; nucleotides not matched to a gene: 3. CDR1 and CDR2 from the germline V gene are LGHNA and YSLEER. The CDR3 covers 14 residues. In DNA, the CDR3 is TGCGCCAGCAGCTACGGACTAGCGGGGTACGAGCAGTACTTC. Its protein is CASSYGLAGYEQYF.

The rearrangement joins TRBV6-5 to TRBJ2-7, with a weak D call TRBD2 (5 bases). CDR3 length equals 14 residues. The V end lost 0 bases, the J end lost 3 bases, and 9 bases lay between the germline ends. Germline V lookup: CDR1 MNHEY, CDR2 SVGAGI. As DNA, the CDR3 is TGTGCCAGCAGTTACTCAAGCCGGGGCTACGAGCAGTACTTC. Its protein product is CASSYSSRGYEQYF.

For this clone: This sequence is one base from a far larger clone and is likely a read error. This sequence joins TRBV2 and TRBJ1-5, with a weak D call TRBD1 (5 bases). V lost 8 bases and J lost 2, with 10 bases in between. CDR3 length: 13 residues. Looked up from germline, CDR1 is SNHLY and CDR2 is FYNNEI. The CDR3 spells CASWGGCNQPQHF. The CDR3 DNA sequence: TGTGCCAGCTGGGGGGGATGCAATCAGCCCCAGCATTTT.

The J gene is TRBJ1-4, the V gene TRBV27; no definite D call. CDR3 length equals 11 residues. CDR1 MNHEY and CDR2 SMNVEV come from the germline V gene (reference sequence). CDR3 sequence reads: CATGFNEKLFF. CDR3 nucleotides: TGTGCTACGGGCTTTAATGAAAAACTGTTTTTT.

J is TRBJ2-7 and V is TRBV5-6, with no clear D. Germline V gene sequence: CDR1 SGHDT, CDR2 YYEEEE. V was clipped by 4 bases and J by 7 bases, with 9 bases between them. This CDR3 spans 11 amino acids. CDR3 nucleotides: TGTGCCAGCAGCCGGTGGGGTGAGCAGTACTTC. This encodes CASSRWGEQYF. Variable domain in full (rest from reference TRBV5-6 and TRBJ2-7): DAGVTQSPTHLIKTRGQQVTLRCSPKSGHDTVSWYQQALGQGPQFIFQYYEEEERQRGNFPDRFSGHQFPNYSSELNVNALLLGDSALYLCASSRWGEQYFGPGTRLTVT.

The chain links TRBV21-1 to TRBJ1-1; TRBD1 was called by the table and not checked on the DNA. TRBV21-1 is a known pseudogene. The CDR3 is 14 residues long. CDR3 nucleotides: TGTGCCAGCAGCAAGGGGCAGCTGAACACTGAAGCTTTCTTT. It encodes CASSKGQLNTEAFF.

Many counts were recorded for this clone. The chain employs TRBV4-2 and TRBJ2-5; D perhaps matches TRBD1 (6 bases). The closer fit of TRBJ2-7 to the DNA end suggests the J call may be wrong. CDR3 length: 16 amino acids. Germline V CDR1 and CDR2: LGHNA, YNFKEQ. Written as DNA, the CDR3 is TGTGCCAGCAGCCAAGATGGGGGAGACAGGACCTACGAGCAGTACTTC. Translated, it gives CASSQDGGDRTYEQYF.

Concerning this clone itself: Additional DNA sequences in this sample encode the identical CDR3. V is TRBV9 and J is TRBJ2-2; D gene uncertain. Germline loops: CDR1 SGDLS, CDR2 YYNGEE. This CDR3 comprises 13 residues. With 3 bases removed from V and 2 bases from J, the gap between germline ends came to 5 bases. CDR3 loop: CASSATNTGELFF. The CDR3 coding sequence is TGTGCCAGCAGCGCGACTAACACCGGGGAGCTGTTTTTT.

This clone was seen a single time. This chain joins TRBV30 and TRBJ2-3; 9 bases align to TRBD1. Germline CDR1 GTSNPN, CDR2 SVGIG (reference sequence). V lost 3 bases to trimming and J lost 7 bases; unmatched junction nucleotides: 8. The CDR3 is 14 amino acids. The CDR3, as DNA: TGTGCCTGGAGGGACAGGGGAATGGTAAATACGCAGTATTTT. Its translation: CAWRDRGMVNTQYF.

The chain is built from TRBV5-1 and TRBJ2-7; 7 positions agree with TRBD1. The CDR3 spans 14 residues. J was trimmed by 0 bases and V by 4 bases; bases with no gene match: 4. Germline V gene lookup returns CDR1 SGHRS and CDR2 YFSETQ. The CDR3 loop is CASSAQGSSYEQYF. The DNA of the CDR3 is TGCGCCAGCAGCGCACAGGGGAGCTCCTACGAGCAGTACTTC.

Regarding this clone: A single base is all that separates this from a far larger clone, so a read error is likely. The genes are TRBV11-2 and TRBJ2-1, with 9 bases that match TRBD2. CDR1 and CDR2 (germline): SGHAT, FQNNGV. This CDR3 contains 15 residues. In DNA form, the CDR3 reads TGTGCCAGCAGCGTGCAAGCGGGAGGATACAGTGAGCAGTTCTTC. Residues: CASSVQAGGYSEQFF.

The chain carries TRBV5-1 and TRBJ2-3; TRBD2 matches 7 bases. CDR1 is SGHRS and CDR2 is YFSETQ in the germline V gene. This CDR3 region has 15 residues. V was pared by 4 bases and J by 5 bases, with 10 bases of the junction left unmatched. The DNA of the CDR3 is TGCGCCAGCAGCACCCGACTAGCCAATGGAGATACGCAGTATTTT. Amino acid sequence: CASSTRLANGDTQYF.

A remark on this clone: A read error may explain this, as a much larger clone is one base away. The CDR3 DNA reads as TGCGCCAGCAGCCCCCCAAGGAACTCTGGAAACACCAAATATTTT. Protein sequence: CASSPPRNSGNTKYF. The chain joins TRBV23-1 to TRBJ1-3; D remains unclear. TRBV23-1 is an ORF; its function is uncertain. The CDR3 length is 15 residues.

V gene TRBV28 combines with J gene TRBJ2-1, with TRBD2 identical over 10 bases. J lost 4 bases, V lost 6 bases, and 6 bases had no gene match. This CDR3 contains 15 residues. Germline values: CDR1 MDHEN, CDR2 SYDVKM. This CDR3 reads CASSPLAGAYNEQFF. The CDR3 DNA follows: TGTGCCAGCAGCCCCCTAGCGGGAGCTTACAATGAGCAGTTCTTC.

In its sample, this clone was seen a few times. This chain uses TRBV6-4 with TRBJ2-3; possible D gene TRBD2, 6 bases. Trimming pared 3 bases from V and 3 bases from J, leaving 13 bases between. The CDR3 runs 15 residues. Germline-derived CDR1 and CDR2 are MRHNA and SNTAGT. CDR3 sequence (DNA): TGTGCCAGCAGTGAAGAGGGAGGCGGGACAGATACGCAGTATTTT. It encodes CASSEEGGGTDTQYF.

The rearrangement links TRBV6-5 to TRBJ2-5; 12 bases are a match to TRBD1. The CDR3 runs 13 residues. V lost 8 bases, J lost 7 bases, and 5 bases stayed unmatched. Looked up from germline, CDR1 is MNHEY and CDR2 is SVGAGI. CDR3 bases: TGTGCCAGCGAGAGGGGACAGGGGGCGACCCAGTACTTC. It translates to CASERGQGATQYF.

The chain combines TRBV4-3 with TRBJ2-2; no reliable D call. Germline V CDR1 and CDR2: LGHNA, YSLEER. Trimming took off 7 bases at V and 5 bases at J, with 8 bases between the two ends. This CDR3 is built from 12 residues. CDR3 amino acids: CASNLGTGELFF. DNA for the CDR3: TGCGCCAGCAACTTGGGGACCGGGGAGCTGTTTTTT.

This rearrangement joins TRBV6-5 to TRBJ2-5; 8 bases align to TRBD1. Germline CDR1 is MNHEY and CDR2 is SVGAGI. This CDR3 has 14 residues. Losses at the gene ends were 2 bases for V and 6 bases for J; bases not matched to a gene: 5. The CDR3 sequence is CASSYGSGGQTQYF. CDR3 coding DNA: TGTGCCAGCAGTTACGGGTCAGGGGGCCAGACCCAGTACTTC.

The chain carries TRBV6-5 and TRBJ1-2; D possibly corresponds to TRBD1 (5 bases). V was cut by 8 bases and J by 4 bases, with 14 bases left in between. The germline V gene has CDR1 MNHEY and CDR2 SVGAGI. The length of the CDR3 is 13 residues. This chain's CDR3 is CASATGTVYGYTF. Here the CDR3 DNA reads TGTGCCAGCGCAACCGGGACCGTCTATGGCTACACCTTC.

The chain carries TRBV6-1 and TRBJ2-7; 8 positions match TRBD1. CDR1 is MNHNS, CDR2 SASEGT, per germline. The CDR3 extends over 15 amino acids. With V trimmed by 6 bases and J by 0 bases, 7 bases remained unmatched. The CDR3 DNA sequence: TGTGCCAGCAGGGCCGGGACAGGAAACTCCTACGAGCAGTACTTC. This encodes CASRAGTGNSYEQYF.

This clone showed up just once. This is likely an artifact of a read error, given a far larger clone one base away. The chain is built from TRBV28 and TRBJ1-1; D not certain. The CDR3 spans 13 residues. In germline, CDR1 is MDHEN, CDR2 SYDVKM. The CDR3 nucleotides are TGTGCCAGCAGCCCCCCGATTAGCACTGGAGCTTTCTTT. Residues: CASSPPISTGAFF.

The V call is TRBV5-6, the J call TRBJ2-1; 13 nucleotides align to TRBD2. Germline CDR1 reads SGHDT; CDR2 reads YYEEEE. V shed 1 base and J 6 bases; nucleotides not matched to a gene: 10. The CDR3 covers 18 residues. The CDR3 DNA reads TGTGCCAGCAGCTTGCGTTTATCGGGACTAGCGGGACCCAATGAGCAGTTCTTC. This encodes CASSLRLSGLAGPNEQFF. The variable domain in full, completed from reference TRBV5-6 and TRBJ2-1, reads DAGVTQSPTHLIKTRGQQVTLRCSPKSGHDTVSWYQQALGQGPQFIFQYYEEEERQRGNFPDRFSGHQFPNYSSELNVNALLLGDSALYLCASSLRLSGLAGPNEQFFGPGTRLTVL.

The CDR3 is CASSRRGNEIRDRAQYF. The CDR3 DNA reads TGTGCCAGCAGCCGCCGGGGGAATGAAATAAGAGATAGAGCCCAGTACTTC. This chain joins TRBV7-3 and TRBJ2-5; maybe TRBD2 (6 bases). This CDR3 region has 17 residues. The V and J ends lost 5 bases and 9 bases respectively, with 28 bases between them. CDR1 and CDR2 (germline): SGHTA, FQGTGA.

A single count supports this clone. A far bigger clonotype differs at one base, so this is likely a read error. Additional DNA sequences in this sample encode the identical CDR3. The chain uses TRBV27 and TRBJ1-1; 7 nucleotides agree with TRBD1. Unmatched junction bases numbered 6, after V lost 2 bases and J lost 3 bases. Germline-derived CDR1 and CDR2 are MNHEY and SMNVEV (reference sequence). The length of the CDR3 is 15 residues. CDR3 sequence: CASSLTGTAYTEAFF. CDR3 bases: TGTGCCAGCAGTTTAACGGGGACAGCATACACTGAAGCTTTCTTT.

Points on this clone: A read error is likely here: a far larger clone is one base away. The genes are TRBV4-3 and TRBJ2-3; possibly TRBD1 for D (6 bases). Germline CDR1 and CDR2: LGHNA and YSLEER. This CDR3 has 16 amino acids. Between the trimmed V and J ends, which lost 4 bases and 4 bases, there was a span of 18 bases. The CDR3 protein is CASSPNPGTWSDTQYF. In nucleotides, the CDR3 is TGCGCCAGCAGCCCGAACCCCGGGACATGGTCAGATACGCAGTATTTT.

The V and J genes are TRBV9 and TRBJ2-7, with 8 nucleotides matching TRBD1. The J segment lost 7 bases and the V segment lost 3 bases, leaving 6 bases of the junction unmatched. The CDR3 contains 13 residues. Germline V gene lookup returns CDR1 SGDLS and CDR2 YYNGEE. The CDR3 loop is CASSAGTGSEQYF. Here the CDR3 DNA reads TGTGCCAGCAGCGCCGGGACAGGTTCAGAGCAGTACTTC.

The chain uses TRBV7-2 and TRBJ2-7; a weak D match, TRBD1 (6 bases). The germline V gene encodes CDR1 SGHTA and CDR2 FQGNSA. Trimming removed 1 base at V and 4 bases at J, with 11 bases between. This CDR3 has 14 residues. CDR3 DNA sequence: TGTGCCAGCAGCTTAGTTCCAGGGGTGTACGAGCAGTACTTC. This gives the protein CASSLVPGVYEQYF.

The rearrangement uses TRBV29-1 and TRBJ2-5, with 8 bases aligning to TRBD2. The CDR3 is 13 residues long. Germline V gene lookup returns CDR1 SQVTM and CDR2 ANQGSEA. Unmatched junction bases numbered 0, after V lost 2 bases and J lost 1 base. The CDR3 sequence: CSVESGSQETQYF. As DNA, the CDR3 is TGCAGCGTTGAAAGCGGGAGCCAAGAGACCCAGTACTTC.